The source of this T cell receptor beta chain is a study of blood T cell repertoires in COVID-19. J gave up 4 bases and V 0 bases, and 16 bases lay outside the gene matches. The CDR3 runs 18 residues. The germline gives CDR1 SGHTS, CDR2 YDEGEE. The assay was immunoSEQ multiplex PCR, and TCRdb's table has in-frame clones only and misses some. This table holds about 220,000 clones, around 89% found once. The TCR was taken from a man under 40 who had been exposed to COVID-19. The chain combines TRBV5-8 with TRBJ2-7; 7 positions match TRBD1. The sample was PBMCs or T cells enriched from blood (not recorded which). The DNA for the CDR3 is TGTGCCAGCAGCTTGGGCCCGTATACGACAGGGTCTACTTACGAGCAGTACTTC. This codes for CASSLGPYTTGSTYEQYF.